The subject of this entry is one T cell receptor (beta chain). Profiling relied on immunoSEQ multiplex PCR, and the TCRdb table lists in-frame clones only, not all of them. This table holds roughly 2.5 million clones, around 94% found once. The V segment lost 4 bases and the J segment 5 bases; nucleotides outside the gene matches: 10. In germline, CDR1 is SGHNT, CDR2 YYREEE (reference sequence). The CDR3 has 16 residues. This record comes from a study of shared clonotypes between healthy human individuals. The TCR comes from a man in his late teens or twenties in good health. The chain carries TRBV5-4 and TRBJ2-5; TRBD1 agrees at 11 bases. The sequencing input was naive CD4+ T cells sorted from blood. Subset noted: CD45RA+ positively selected. The CDR3 region has the DNA TGTGCCAGCAGCCAAGGAAGGACAGGGGGCACTGAGACCCAGTACTTC. This encodes CASSQGRTGGTETQYF.